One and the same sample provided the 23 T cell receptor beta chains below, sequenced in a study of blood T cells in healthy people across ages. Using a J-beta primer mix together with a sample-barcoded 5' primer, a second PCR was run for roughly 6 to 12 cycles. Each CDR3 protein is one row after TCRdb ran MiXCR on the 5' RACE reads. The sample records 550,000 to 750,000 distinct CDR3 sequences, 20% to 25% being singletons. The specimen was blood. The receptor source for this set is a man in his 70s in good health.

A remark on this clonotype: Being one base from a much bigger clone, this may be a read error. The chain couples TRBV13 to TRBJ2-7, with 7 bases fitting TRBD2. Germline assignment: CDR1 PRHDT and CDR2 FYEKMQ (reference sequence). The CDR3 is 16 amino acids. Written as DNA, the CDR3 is TGTGCCTGCAGCTCAGCTCTAGCGGCCAACTCCTACGAGCAGTACTTC. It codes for CACSSALAANSYEQYF. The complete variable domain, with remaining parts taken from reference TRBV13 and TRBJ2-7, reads AAGVIQSPRHLIKEKRETATLKCYPIPRHDTVYWYQQGPGQDPQFLISFYEKMQSDKGSIPDRFSAQQFSDYHSELNMSSLELGDSALYFCACSSALAANSYEQYFGPGTRLTVT.

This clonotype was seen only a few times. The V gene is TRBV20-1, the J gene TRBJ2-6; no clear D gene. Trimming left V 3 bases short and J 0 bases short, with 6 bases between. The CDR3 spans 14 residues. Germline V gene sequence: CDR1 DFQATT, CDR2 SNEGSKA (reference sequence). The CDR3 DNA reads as TGCAGTGCTAGTCCCAACTCTGGGGCCAACGTCCTGACTTTC. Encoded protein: CSASPNSGANVLTF.

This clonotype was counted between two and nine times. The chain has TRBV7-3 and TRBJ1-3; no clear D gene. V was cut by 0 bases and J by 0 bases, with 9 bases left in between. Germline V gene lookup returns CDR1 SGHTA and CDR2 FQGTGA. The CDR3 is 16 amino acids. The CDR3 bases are TGTGCCAGCAGCTTAACAGGTGACCCCTCTGGAAACACCATATATTTT. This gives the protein CASSLTGDPSGNTIYF.

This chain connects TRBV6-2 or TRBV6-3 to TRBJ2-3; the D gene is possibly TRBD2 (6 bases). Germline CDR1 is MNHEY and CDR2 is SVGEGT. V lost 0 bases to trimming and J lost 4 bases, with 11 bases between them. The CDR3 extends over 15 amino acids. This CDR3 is CASSYSVGGADTQYF. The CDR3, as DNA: TGTGCCAGCAGTTACTCGGTCGGCGGGGCAGATACGCAGTATTTT.

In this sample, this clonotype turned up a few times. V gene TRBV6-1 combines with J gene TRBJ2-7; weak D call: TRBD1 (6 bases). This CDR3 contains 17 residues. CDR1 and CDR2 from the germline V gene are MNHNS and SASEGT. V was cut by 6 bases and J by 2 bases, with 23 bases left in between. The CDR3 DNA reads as TGTGCCAGCAGCGCTACAGCTACAGGGCTCAGGACCTACGAGCAGTACTTC. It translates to CASSATATGLRTYEQYF.

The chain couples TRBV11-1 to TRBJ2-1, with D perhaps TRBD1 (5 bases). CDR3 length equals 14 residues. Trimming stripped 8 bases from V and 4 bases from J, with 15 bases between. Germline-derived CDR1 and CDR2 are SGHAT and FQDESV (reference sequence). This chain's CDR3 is CASSLSGWYNEQFF. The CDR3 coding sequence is TGTGCCAGCTCCCTCTCAGGGTGGTACAATGAGCAGTTCTTC.

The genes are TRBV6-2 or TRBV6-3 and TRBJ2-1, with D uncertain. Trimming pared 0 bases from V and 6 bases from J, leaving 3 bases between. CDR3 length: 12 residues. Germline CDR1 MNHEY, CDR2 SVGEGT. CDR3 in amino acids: CASSYSSNEQFF. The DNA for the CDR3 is TGTGCCAGCAGTTACTCGTCCAATGAGCAGTTCTTC.

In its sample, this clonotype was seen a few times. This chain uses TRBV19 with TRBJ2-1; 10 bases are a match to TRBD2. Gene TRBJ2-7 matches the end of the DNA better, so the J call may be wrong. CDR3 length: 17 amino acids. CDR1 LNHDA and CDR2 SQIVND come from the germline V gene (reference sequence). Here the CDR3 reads CASSRRWTSGYSYEQYF. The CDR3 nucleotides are TGTGCCAGTAGTCGGCGCTGGACTAGCGGATACTCCTACGAGCAGTACTTC.

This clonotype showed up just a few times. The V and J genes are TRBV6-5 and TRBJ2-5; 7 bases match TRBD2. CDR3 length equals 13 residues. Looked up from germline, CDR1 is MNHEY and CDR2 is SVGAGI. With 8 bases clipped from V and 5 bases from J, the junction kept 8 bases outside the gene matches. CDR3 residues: CASVGGSRETQYF. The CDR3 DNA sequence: TGTGCCAGCGTGGGCGGGAGTAGGGAGACCCAGTACTTC.

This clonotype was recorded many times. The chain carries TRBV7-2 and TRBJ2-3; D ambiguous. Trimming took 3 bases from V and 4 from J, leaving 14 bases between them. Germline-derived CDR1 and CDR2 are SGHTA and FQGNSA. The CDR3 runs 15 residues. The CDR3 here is CASSFFATGADTQYF. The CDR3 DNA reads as TGTGCCAGCAGCTTTTTTGCCACCGGCGCAGATACGCAGTATTTT.

The CDR3 protein is CASRPLGTSGRIVADTQYF. The CDR3 nucleotides are TGTGCCAGCAGGCCTCTTGGGACTAGCGGGAGAATAGTGGCAGATACGCAGTATTTT. The chain employs TRBV27 and TRBJ2-3, with 14 bases matching TRBD2. CDR3 length: 19 residues. J was trimmed by 4 bases and V by 6 bases; bases with no gene match: 15. Germline assignment: CDR1 MNHEY and CDR2 SMNVEV (reference sequence).

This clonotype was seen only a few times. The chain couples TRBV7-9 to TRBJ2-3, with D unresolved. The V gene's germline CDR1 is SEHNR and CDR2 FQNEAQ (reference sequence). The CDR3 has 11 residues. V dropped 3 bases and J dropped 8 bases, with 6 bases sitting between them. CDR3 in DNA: TGTGCCAGCAGCTTTTTGAGTACGCAGTATTTT. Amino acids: CASSFLSTQYF.

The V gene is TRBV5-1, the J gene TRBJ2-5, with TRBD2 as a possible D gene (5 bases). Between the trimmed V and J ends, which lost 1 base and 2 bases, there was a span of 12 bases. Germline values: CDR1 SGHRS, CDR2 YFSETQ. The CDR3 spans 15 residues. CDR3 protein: CASSLTRRIQETQYF. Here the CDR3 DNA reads TGCGCCAGCAGCTTGACTAGACGAATTCAAGAGACCCAGTACTTC. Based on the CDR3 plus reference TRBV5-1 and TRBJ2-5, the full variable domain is KAGVTQTPRYLIKTRGQQVTLSCSPISGHRSVSWYQQTPGQGLQFLFEYFSETQRNKGNFPGRFSGRQFSNSRSEMNVSTLELGDSALYLCASSLTRRIQETQYFGPGTRLLVL.

CDR3 sequence (DNA): TGCAGTGCTAAGCCCGGGACAGGGGAGGGCTATGGCTACACCTTC. Translation: CSAKPGTGEGYGYTF. The rearrangement uses TRBV20-1 and TRBJ1-2, with TRBD1 matching 10 bases. The CDR3 has 15 residues. Trimming took 4 bases from V and 4 from J; bases not matched to a gene: 9. Germline lookup yields CDR1 DFQATT and CDR2 SNEGSKA (reference sequence).

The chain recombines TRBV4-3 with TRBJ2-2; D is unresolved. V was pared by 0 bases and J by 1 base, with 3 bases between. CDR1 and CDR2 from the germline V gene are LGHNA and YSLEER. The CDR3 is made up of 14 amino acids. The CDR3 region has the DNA TGCGCCAGCAGCCAAGATTTGAACACCGGGGAGCTGTTTTTT. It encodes CASSQDLNTGELFF.

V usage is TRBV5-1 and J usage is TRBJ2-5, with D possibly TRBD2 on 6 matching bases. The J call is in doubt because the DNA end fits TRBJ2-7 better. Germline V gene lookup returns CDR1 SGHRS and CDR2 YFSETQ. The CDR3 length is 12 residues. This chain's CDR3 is CASAGQTYEQYF. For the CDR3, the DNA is TGCGCCAGCGCGGGGCAAACCTACGAGCAGTACTTC.

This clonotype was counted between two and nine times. The CDR3 sequence: CSAYTSGRVSNEQFF. The CDR3 DNA follows: TGCAGTGCTTACACTAGCGGGAGGGTCTCAAATGAGCAGTTCTTC. The chain recombines TRBV20-1 with TRBJ2-1, with 13 bases fitting TRBD2. CDR1 DFQATT and CDR2 SNEGSKA come from the germline V gene (reference sequence). This CDR3 contains 15 residues. J gave up 7 bases and V 5 bases, and 8 bases lay outside the gene matches.

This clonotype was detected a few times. CDR3 sequence reads: CSAHPGTGHYEQYF. The CDR3 DNA follows: TGCAGTGCCCACCCCGGGACAGGGCACTACGAGCAGTACTTC. The chain uses TRBV20-1 and TRBJ2-5; TRBD1 agrees at 9 bases. The J call may be incorrect, as the DNA end agrees better with TRBJ2-7. The CDR3 is 14 amino acids. Germline CDR1 and CDR2: DFQATT and SNEGSKA (reference sequence).

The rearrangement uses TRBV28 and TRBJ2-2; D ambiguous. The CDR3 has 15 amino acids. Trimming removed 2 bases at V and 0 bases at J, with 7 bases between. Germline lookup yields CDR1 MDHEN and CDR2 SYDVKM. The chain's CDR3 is CASSLAAANTGELFF. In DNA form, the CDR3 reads TGTGCCAGCAGTTTAGCTGCCGCGAACACCGGGGAGCTGTTTTTT. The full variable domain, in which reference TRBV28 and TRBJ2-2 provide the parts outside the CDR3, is DVKVTQSSRYLVKRTGEKVFLECVQDMDHENMFWYRQDPGLGLRLIYFSYDVKMKEKGDIPEGYSVSREKKERFSLILESASTNQTSMYLCASSLAAANTGELFFGEGSRLTVL.

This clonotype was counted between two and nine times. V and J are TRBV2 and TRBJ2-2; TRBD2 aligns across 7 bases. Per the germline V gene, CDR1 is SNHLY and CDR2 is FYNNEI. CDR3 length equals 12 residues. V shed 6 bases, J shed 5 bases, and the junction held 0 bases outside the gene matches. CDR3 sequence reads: CASRRETGELFF. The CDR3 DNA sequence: TGTGCCAGCAGGCGGGAGACCGGGGAGCTGTTTTTT.

The CDR3, as DNA: TGCAGTGCTAGAGGGGACAGGGGTTCTGGAAACACCATATATTTT. It codes for CSARGDRGSGNTIYF. V gene TRBV20-1 combines with J gene TRBJ1-3; 10 bases align to TRBD1. The germline V gene encodes CDR1 DFQATT and CDR2 SNEGSKA (reference sequence). The CDR3 totals 15 residues. Trimming at V came to 1 base and at J to 1 base, leaving 1 base not matched to a gene.

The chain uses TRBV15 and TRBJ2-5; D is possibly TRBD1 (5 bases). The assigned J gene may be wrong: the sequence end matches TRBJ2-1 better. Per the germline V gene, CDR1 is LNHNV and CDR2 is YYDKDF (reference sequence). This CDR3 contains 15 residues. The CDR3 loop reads CATSRDQGKGNEQFF. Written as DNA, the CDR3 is TGTGCCACCAGCAGAGATCAGGGAAAAGGCAATGAGCAGTTCTTC.

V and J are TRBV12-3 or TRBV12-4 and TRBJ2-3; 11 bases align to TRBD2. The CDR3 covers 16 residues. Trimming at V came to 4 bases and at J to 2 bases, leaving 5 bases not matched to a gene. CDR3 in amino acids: CASSYRLAGNTDTQYF. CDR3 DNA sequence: TGTGCCAGCAGTTACCGACTAGCGGGAAACACAGATACGCAGTATTTT.